This T cell receptor (beta chain) was obtained from a study of T cells in Graves' hyperthyroidism and ophthalmopathy. Across the whole study: Any treatment followed the collection of peripheral blood at initial diagnosis.

Lactation, pregnancy, other autoimmune disease or uncontrolled infection excluded patients. PBMCs came from over 8.5 ml fresh peripheral blood. This clonotype was found a few times. RNA transcripts served as the template for amplifying TCR beta CDR3 regions. HTBI primers drove first-round RT-PCR of the TCR CDR3. TCRdb ran MiXCR on the multiplex PCR reads and lists one entry per CDR3 protein. The data show about 300,000 distinct CDR3 sequences, around 20% seen once. This sequence was found in a man aged 45-60 years with Graves' ophthalmopathy. Sequenced sample: blood.

CDR3 sequence: CASSTPSDTYTGELFF. In DNA form, the CDR3 reads TGTGCCAGTAGTACTCCGTCCGACACCTACACCGGGGAGCTGTTTTTT. The V and J genes are TRBV19 and TRBJ2-2; unclear D gene. The length of the CDR3 is 16 residues. The V gene lost 4 bases and the J gene lost 3 bases, with 15 bases spanning the gap. Germline CDR1 reads LNHDA; CDR2 reads SQIVND (reference sequence). Full variable domain (rest looked up from reference TRBV19 and TRBJ2-2): DGGITQSPKYLFRKEGQNVTLSCEQNLNHDAMYWYRQDPGQGLRLIYYSQIVNDFQKGDIAEGYSVSREKKESFPLTVTSAQKNPTAFYLCASSTPSDTYTGELFFGEGSRLTVL.